One and the same sample provided the 18 T cell receptor beta chains below, sequenced in a study of OX40 agonist ivuxolimab in advanced cancers. Using immunoSEQ multiplex PCR, the repertoire was profiled, and TCRdb retains in-frame clones only, with some absent. Among approximately 58,000 clones listed, over 75% were seen once. This material consisted of CD4+ or CD8+ T cells sorted from blood, taken in a trial of the OX40 agonist ivuxolimab. These receptors were taken from an adult with an advanced solid tumor such as melanoma, head and neck, liver or kidney cancer.

J is TRBJ2-5 and V is TRBV13; D ambiguous. Trimming shortened V by 2 bases and J by 0 bases, and 4 bases separated the two germline ends. Germline assignment: CDR1 PRHDT and CDR2 FYEKMQ (reference sequence). This CDR3 spans 13 amino acids. The CDR3 sequence is CASSLRHQETQYF. For the CDR3, the DNA is TGTGCCAGCAGCTTAAGACACCAAGAGACCCAGTACTTC.

This clone was counted once. The chain employs TRBV27 and TRBJ1-4, with TRBD1 identical over 10 bases. V dropped 7 bases and J dropped 4; count of bases not matched to a gene: 15. Looked up from germline, CDR1 is MNHEY and CDR2 is SMNVEV (reference sequence). CDR3 length equals 18 residues. The CDR3 nucleotides read TGTGCCAGCATTAACCGGGACAGGGGCGTTTGCTATAATGAAAAACTGTTTTTT. It encodes CASINRDRGVCYNEKLFF.

The chain employs TRBV11-3 and TRBJ2-7, with D unresolved. The V end was cut by 6 bases, the J end by 1 base, with 10 bases between. CDR3 length equals 13 residues. CDR1 and CDR2 (germline): SGHNT, YENEEA. DNA for the CDR3: TGTGCCAGCAGGCATAGCCGATCCTACGAGCAGTACTTC. Translated: CASRHSRSYEQYF.

The V and J genes are TRBV7-9 and TRBJ2-3; TRBD2 is a possible D gene (6 bases). The V end was cut by 5 bases, the J end by 4 bases, with 22 bases between. Germline loops: CDR1 SEHNR, CDR2 FQNEAQ (reference sequence). The CDR3 is made up of 17 amino acids. Written as DNA, the CDR3 is TGTGCCAGCAGCCCCAAAATGAAGCTGCGGGGAGCAGATACGCAGTATTTT. Translation gives CASSPKMKLRGADTQYF.

The V and J genes are TRBV7-2 and TRBJ2-7; TRBD1 matches at 8 bases. V trimming: 5 bases; J trimming: 3 bases; junction bases outside the gene matches: 6. This CDR3 is built from 14 residues. From germline, CDR1 is SGHTA and CDR2 FQGNSA. This CDR3 is CASSLGGQGYEQYF. CDR3 in DNA: TGTGCCAGCAGCCTAGGCGGACAGGGCTACGAGCAGTACTTC.

V gene TRBV5-1 combines with J gene TRBJ2-2; TRBD1 matches at 9 bases. The CDR3 spans 14 residues. Germline CDR1 SGHRS, CDR2 YFSETQ. V dropped 7 bases and J dropped 3; count of bases not matched to a gene: 4. CDR3 sequence: CASRRTGDTGELFF. In DNA form, the CDR3 reads TGCGCCAGCCGAAGGACAGGGGACACCGGGGAGCTGTTTTTT.

The V call is TRBV19, the J call TRBJ2-7; D gene uncertain. CDR1 is LNHDA and CDR2 is SQIVND in the germline V gene (reference sequence). The CDR3 is made up of 12 amino acids. V was trimmed by 6 bases and J by 3 bases, leaving 9 bases between them. The CDR3 DNA reads TGTGCCAGTAGGTCGCAGGTCTACGAGCAGTACTTC. Amino acid sequence: CASRSQVYEQYF.

CDR3 region: CASRSGNEQYF. The CDR3 bases are TGCGCCAGCAGGTCCGGGAACGAGCAGTACTTC. The chain joins TRBV4-1 to TRBJ2-7, with D possibly being TRBD2 (5 bases). The CDR3 loop spans 11 amino acids. V dropped 6 bases and J dropped 5 bases, with 8 bases sitting between them. Per germline, CDR1 MGHRA and CDR2 YSYEKL.

CDR3 sequence (DNA): TGCGCCAGCAGCCCCTATTCCCCGGGACAGGGGGGTCACTATGGCTACACCTTC. This gives the protein CASSPYSPGQGGHYGYTF. The chain employs TRBV4-1 and TRBJ1-2; TRBD1 matches at 11 bases. Germline assignment: CDR1 MGHRA and CDR2 YSYEKL. With 4 bases clipped from V and 3 bases from J, the junction kept 13 bases outside the gene matches. The CDR3 is made up of 18 amino acids.

The rearrangement joins TRBV11-2 to TRBJ2-1; D is unresolved. The CDR3 covers 14 residues. V lost 7 bases, J lost 3 bases, and 13 bases lay in between. CDR1 is SGHAT, CDR2 FQNNGV, per germline. CDR3 coding DNA: TGTGCCAGCAAATTAGCAGTCCACTACAATGAGCAGTTCTTC. Encoded protein: CASKLAVHYNEQFF.

The chain joins TRBV13 to TRBJ2-5; 9 bases match TRBD1. V dropped 4 bases and J dropped 5; count of bases not matched to a gene: 11. The CDR3 is 16 residues long. Germline CDR1 PRHDT, CDR2 FYEKMQ (reference sequence). The CDR3 bases are TGTGCCAGCAGCTCACTGGTTGCGGGACAGGGCGAGACCCAGTACTTC. Amino acids: CASSSLVAGQGETQYF.

J is TRBJ1-1 and V is TRBV5-4; a weak D match, TRBD1 (6 bases). Per germline, CDR1 SGHNT and CDR2 YYREEE (reference sequence). V was shortened by 5 bases and J by 4 bases, with 15 bases between the two germline ends. This CDR3 comprises 14 residues. For the CDR3, the DNA is TGTGCCAGCAGTTTTCGGGACAAGCCCACTGAAGCTTTCTTT. It encodes CASSFRDKPTEAFF. The full variable domain, with the rest looked up from reference TRBV5-4 and TRBJ1-1, is ETGVTQSPTHLIKTRGQQVTLRCSSQSGHNTVSWYQQALGQGPQFIFQYYREEENGRGNFPPRFSGLQFPNYSSELNVNALELDDSALYLCASSFRDKPTEAFFGQGTRLTVV.

This chain connects TRBV6-5 to TRBJ2-3, with a weak D call TRBD2 (7 bases). Trimming shortened V by 5 bases and J by 6 bases, and 18 bases separated the two germline ends. Germline V gene lookup returns CDR1 MNHEY and CDR2 SVGAGI. The CDR3 extends over 15 amino acids. The chain's CDR3 is CASSTGGGAPDTQYF. The CDR3 DNA reads as TGTGCCAGCAGTACTGGGGGGGGCGCCCCGGATACGCAGTATTTT.

J is TRBJ1-1 and V is TRBV29-1; no definite D call. Germline-derived CDR1 and CDR2 are SQVTM and ANQGSEA. The germline V and J ends were trimmed by 2 bases and 1 base, with 8 bases remaining between them. CDR3 length: 13 residues. The CDR3 coding sequence is TGCAGCGTTGAAAGGGAGGCGAACACTGAAGCTTTCTTT. Its translation: CSVEREANTEAFF.

This clone appeared a few times. This rearrangement joins TRBV11-1 to TRBJ2-1; 13 nucleotides agree with TRBD2. CDR3 length: 16 amino acids. Per the germline V gene, CDR1 is SGHAT and CDR2 is FQDESV (reference sequence). V shed 1 base, J shed 10 bases, and the junction held 7 bases outside the gene matches. The CDR3 region is CASSLETSGGALEQFF. The DNA for the CDR3 is TGTGCCAGCAGCTTAGAAACTAGCGGGGGGGCCTTGGAGCAGTTCTTC.

The chain couples TRBV6-1 to TRBJ2-5, with TRBD2 matching 8 bases. CDR1 is MNHNS and CDR2 is SASEGT in the germline V gene. Losses at the gene ends were 6 bases for V and 4 bases for J; bases not matched to a gene: 7. CDR3 length: 14 amino acids. As DNA, the CDR3 is TGTGCCAGCAGGGTCTCTCGGGGGGGAGAGACCCAGTACTTC. Its protein is CASRVSRGGETQYF.

The gene calls are TRBV27 and TRBJ2-1; 12 positions match TRBD2. The CDR3 is 14 residues long. The V gene end was trimmed by 7 bases and the J gene end by 13 bases; junction bases not matched to a gene: 11. Germline V gene data show CDR1 as MNHEY and CDR2 as SMNVEV (reference sequence). In DNA, the CDR3 is TGTGCCAGCAAATTAACACTAGCGGGGGGAATTCAGTTCTTC. Amino acids: CASKLTLAGGIQFF.

This chain connects TRBV6-5 to TRBJ1-2; D is uncertain. V shed 2 bases and J shed 10 bases, with 11 bases lying between them. The CDR3 consists of 12 residues. Germline V lookup: CDR1 MNHEY, CDR2 SVGAGI. The CDR3 DNA reads as TGTGCCAGCAGTTACAACCGCGGAGACTACACCTTC. Its protein is CASSYNRGDYTF.